This passage covers 15 T cell receptor beta chains from one sample sequenced in a study of identical twins. MiXCR, applied by TCRdb to the 5' RACE reads, yields one record per CDR3 protein. This sample has 1,800,000 or so distinct CDR3 sequences, with 25% to 35% found just once. The sample consisted of cord blood. The receptors shown here come from a newborn girl in good health.

This sequence joins TRBV11-1 and TRBJ2-5, with D unclear. This CDR3 is built from 15 residues. Deletions cut 1 base from V and 5 bases from J, with 14 bases between. Germline lookup yields CDR1 SGHAT and CDR2 FQDESV (reference sequence). CDR3 loop: CASSLEVPSGETQYF. CDR3 nucleotides: TGTGCCAGCAGCTTAGAGGTGCCCAGTGGGGAGACCCAGTACTTC.

This clonotype was counted a few times. The genes are TRBV20-1 and TRBJ2-7; possibly TRBD2 for D (6 bases). Germline CDR1 and CDR2: DFQATT and SNEGSKA (reference sequence). The V and J ends lost 6 bases and 4 bases respectively, with 19 bases between them. The CDR3 has 14 amino acids. The CDR3 here is CSAYPRGLSYEQYF. The CDR3 bases are TGCAGTGCCTACCCCCGGGGACTCAGTTACGAGCAGTACTTC.

V is TRBV30 and J is TRBJ2-1; the match to TRBD1 covers 7 bases. The CDR3 spans 14 residues. In germline, CDR1 is GTSNPN, CDR2 SVGIG (reference sequence). V was pared by 0 bases and J by 4 bases, with 3 bases of the junction left unmatched. As DNA, the CDR3 is TGTGCCTGGAGTGTAATGGGACAGTACAATGAGCAGTTCTTC. Residues: CAWSVMGQYNEQFF.

This clonotype was seen a handful of times. V usage is TRBV20-1 and J usage is TRBJ2-3; D gene uncertain. Germline V gene data show CDR1 as DFQATT and CDR2 as SNEGSKA (reference sequence). Trimming shortened V by 1 base and J by 0 bases, and 8 bases separated the two germline ends. The CDR3 has 14 residues. The CDR3: CSARARLSTDTQYF. DNA of the CDR3: TGCAGTGCTAGAGCAAGGTTAAGCACAGATACGCAGTATTTT.

This chain links TRBV29-1 with TRBJ2-3; 11 bases match TRBD2. CDR1 and CDR2 (germline): SQVTM, ANQGSEA. V dropped 6 bases and J dropped 1; count of bases not matched to a gene: 15. There are 18 residues in the CDR3. The CDR3 here is CSVGITSGGQWGTDTQYF. The DNA of the CDR3 is TGCAGCGTCGGGATAACTAGCGGGGGCCAGTGGGGCACAGATACGCAGTATTTT.

The V gene is TRBV20-1, the J gene TRBJ2-5, with unresolved D. Germline CDR1 reads DFQATT; CDR2 reads SNEGSKA (reference sequence). The germline V and J ends were trimmed by 3 bases and 5 bases, with 13 bases remaining between them. CDR3 length: 13 amino acids. CDR3 bases: TGCAGTGCTAGCCAGACCTCTAAGGAGACCCAGTACTTC. This translates into CSASQTSKETQYF.

Worth noting for this clonotype: This could be a read error, since a much larger clone is one nucleotide away. The V and J genes are TRBV5-1 and TRBJ2-1, with D unresolved. The CDR3 is 12 residues long. Trimming stripped 4 bases from V and 10 bases from J, with 12 bases between. Germline CDR1 is SGHRS and CDR2 is YFSETQ. The CDR3, as DNA: TGCGCCAGCAGCGTCAGTCCCTACGAGCAGTTCTTC. This encodes CASSVSPYEQFF.

This clonotype was seen a few times. This rearrangement joins TRBV25-1 to TRBJ2-3, with 7 bases matching TRBD2. V dropped 4 bases and J dropped 0; count of bases not matched to a gene: 4. CDR3 length equals 15 residues. The V gene's germline CDR1 is MGHDK and CDR2 SYGVNS. The CDR3: CASSGEGRSTDTQYF. The CDR3 nucleotides read TGTGCCAGCAGTGGGGAGGGCCGGAGCACAGATACGCAGTATTTT. Full variable domain (rest looked up from reference TRBV25-1 and TRBJ2-3): EADIYQTPRYLVIGTGKKITLECSQTMGHDKMYWYQQDPGMELHLIHYSYGVNSTEKGDLSSESTVSRIRTEHFPLTLESARPSHTSQYLCASSGEGRSTDTQYFGPGTRLTVL.

The CDR3 coding sequence is TGCAGCGTTCCCTGGACTGTCCATCAAGAGACCCAGTACTTC. Its translation is CSVPWTVHQETQYF. This chain joins TRBV29-1 and TRBJ2-5, with TRBD2 as a possible D gene (5 bases). The CDR3 sequence is 14 residues long. The germline V gene has CDR1 SQVTM and CDR2 ANQGSEA. V was trimmed by 5 bases and J by 2 bases, leaving 15 bases between them.

The chain is built from TRBV3-1 and TRBJ2-2, with 9 bases aligning to TRBD1. This CDR3 has 15 residues. Germline V gene lookup returns CDR1 LGHDT and CDR2 YNNKEL (reference sequence). The V and J ends lost 5 bases and 4 bases, in that order; junction bases with no gene match: 5. CDR3 nucleotide sequence: TGTGCCAGCAGCACTCCGGGACAGGGCACCGGGGAGCTGTTTTTT. As protein: CASSTPGQGTGELFF.

A word on this clonotype: Since a much larger clone is just one base distant, this may be a read error. The chain links TRBV25-1 to TRBJ1-4; D is unresolved. Trimming shortened V by 6 bases and J by 7 bases, and 6 bases separated the two germline ends. From germline, CDR1 is MGHDK and CDR2 SYGVNS. The CDR3 runs to 11 residues. The CDR3 is CASRTSEKLFF. DNA for the CDR3: TGTGCCAGCAGGACAAGTGAAAAACTGTTTTTT. Filled out from reference TRBV25-1 and TRBJ1-4, the complete variable domain reads EADIYQTPRYLVIGTGKKITLECSQTMGHDKMYWYQQDPGMELHLIHYSYGVNSTEKGDLSSESTVSRIRTEHFPLTLESARPSHTSQYLCASRTSEKLFFGSGTQLSVL.

The V gene is TRBV29-1, the J gene TRBJ1-2; D is ambiguous. The V gene lost 3 bases and the J gene lost 4 bases, with 9 bases spanning the gap. The CDR3 consists of 12 residues. The germline gives CDR1 SQVTM, CDR2 ANQGSEA. The CDR3 DNA reads TGCAGCGTTGATATAGCGTTCTATGGCTACACCTTC. This gives the protein CSVDIAFYGYTF. Full variable domain (rest looked up from reference TRBV29-1 and TRBJ1-2): SAVISQKPSRDICQRGTSLTIQCQVDSQVTMMFWYRQQPGQSLTLIATANQGSEATYESGFVIDKFPISRPNLTFSTLTVSNMSPEDSSIYLCSVDIAFYGYTFGSGTRLTVV.

This clonotype has a count of ten or more. The chain carries TRBV5-1 and TRBJ2-1; the D is unclear. The CDR3 runs to 15 residues. Per the germline V gene, CDR1 is SGHRS and CDR2 is YFSETQ. V was pared by 0 bases and J by 9 bases, with 16 bases between. Here the CDR3 DNA reads TGCGCCAGCAGCTTGGCATCGTCCCAAGGTTCTGAGCAGTTCTTC. This translates into CASSLASSQGSEQFF. The whole variable domain, remainder taken from reference TRBV5-1 and TRBJ2-1, is KAGVTQTPRYLIKTRGQQVTLSCSPISGHRSVSWYQQTPGQGLQFLFEYFSETQRNKGNFPGRFSGRQFSNSRSEMNVSTLELGDSALYLCASSLASSQGSEQFFGPGTRLTVL.

The chain recombines TRBV12-3 or TRBV12-4 with TRBJ2-1, with TRBD2 matching 9 bases. V shed 2 bases and J 8 bases; nucleotides not matched to a gene: 10. This CDR3 spans 16 amino acids. CDR3: CASSLLLAGKGDEQFF. In nucleotides, the CDR3 is TGTGCCAGCAGTTTACTCCTAGCGGGAAAGGGCGATGAGCAGTTCTTC.

This clonotype was picked up a small number of times. J is TRBJ1-5 and V is TRBV12-3 or TRBV12-4, with D maybe TRBD1 (5 bases). Trimming took 0 bases from V and 6 from J, leaving 12 bases between them. The CDR3 length is 15 residues. The CDR3 region is CASSLARVGGQPQHF. In DNA, the CDR3 is TGTGCCAGCAGTTTAGCCAGGGTAGGTGGTCAGCCCCAGCATTTT.